Shown below are 27 T cell receptor beta chains from a single sample sequenced in a study of T cells in localized non-small cell lung cancer. Generated by immunoSEQ multiplex PCR, the TCRdb table keeps only in-frame clones and is missing some. The data show approximately 83,000 clones, with approximately 90% seen just once and under 25% held by the top ten. The specimen comprised peripheral blood, sampled before any cancer treatment. The receptors here all came from a woman aged 40-75 years with stage I squamous cell lung carcinoma.

The rearrangement joins TRBV18 to TRBJ1-5, with 9 positions matching TRBD1. The CDR3 runs 15 residues. Germline V gene lookup returns CDR1 KGHSH and CDR2 LQKENI. J gave up 7 bases and V 2 bases, and 6 bases lay outside the gene matches. This chain's CDR3 is CASSPGTGGGQPQHF. The DNA of the CDR3 is TGTGCCAGCTCACCAGGAACAGGGGGCGGGCAGCCCCAGCATTTT.

J is TRBJ2-1 and V is TRBV4-1, with 8 bases identical to TRBD2. Trimming at V came to 3 bases and at J to 3 bases, leaving 7 bases not matched to a gene. The CDR3 length is 16 residues. Germline V gives CDR1 MGHRA, CDR2 YSYEKL. The CDR3 loop reads CASSQDPSGGYNEQFF. CDR3 DNA: TGCGCCAGCAGCCAGGATCCCAGCGGGGGCTACAATGAGCAGTTCTTC.

This chain uses TRBV19 with TRBJ1-4; D ambiguous. Germline V CDR1 and CDR2: LNHDA, SQIVND (reference sequence). This CDR3 is 15 amino acids long. V was shortened by 6 bases and J by 0 bases, with 11 bases between the two germline ends. The CDR3 nucleotides are TGTGCCAGTAGCCCCCAGGCGGCAACTAATGAAAAACTGTTTTTT. Protein: CASSPQAATNEKLFF.

The rearrangement uses TRBV4-1 and TRBJ1-1; TRBD1 aligns across 7 bases. V lost 5 bases, J lost 1 base, and 4 bases stayed unmatched. The CDR3 is 14 amino acids. Germline CDR1 MGHRA, CDR2 YSYEKL. DNA for the CDR3: TGCGCCAGCAGCTCCCGGACAGGGAACACTGAAGCTTTCTTT. Its protein product is CASSSRTGNTEAFF.

V and J are TRBV7-8 and TRBJ2-7, with 9 bases lining up with TRBD2. V lost 3 bases to trimming and J lost 4 bases; unmatched junction nucleotides: 4. The CDR3 runs to 14 residues. Per the germline V gene, CDR1 is SGHVS and CDR2 is FQNEAQ. CDR3 DNA: TGTGCCAGCAGCTTTTTAGCGGGAGAATACGAGCAGTACTTC. Translated, it gives CASSFLAGEYEQYF.

This chain links TRBV6-1 with TRBJ1-4; tentatively, D is TRBD1 (5 bases). The CDR3 has 15 amino acids. V dropped 6 bases and J dropped 4 bases, with 15 bases sitting between them. Per the germline V gene, CDR1 is MNHNS and CDR2 is SASEGT. This chain's CDR3 is CASSNTGTLNEKLFF. CDR3 coding DNA: TGTGCCAGCAGCAATACCGGGACCCTTAATGAAAAACTGTTTTTT.

The V call is TRBV9, the J call TRBJ1-2; D remains unclear. The V gene lost 4 bases and the J gene lost 4 bases, with 8 bases spanning the gap. The CDR3 contains 12 residues. Germline V gene data show CDR1 as SGDLS and CDR2 as YYNGEE. DNA for the CDR3: TGTGCCAGCAGCCGGGAGGCCTATGGCTACACCTTC. Amino acids: CASSREAYGYTF.

V usage is TRBV9 and J usage is TRBJ1-5; D not resolved. The V end lost 3 bases, the J end lost 3 bases, and 10 bases lay between the germline ends. Germline lookup yields CDR1 SGDLS and CDR2 YYNGEE. The CDR3 length is 14 residues. The CDR3 DNA sequence: TGTGCCAGCAGCGCCTTAGGCACCAATCAGCCCCAGCATTTT. Protein sequence: CASSALGTNQPQHF.

The chain couples TRBV7-8 to TRBJ2-4, with 7 bases identical to TRBD1. Germline trimming cut 5 bases from V and 0 bases from J; bases unmatched to any gene: 4. Germline CDR1 reads SGHVS; CDR2 reads FQNEAQ. CDR3 size: 15 residues. The CDR3 bases are TGTGCCAGCAGCCCAGGGGACAGAGCCAAAAACATTCAGTACTTC. Translating gives CASSPGDRAKNIQYF.

This chain links TRBV6-1 with TRBJ2-3; maybe TRBD2 (5 bases). Germline CDR1 reads MNHNS; CDR2 reads SASEGT. V lost 6 bases and J 0 bases, leaving 13 bases between the germline ends. CDR3 length equals 15 residues. The CDR3 coding sequence is TGTGCCAGCAGAGAAAGCGGATCTAGCACAGATACGCAGTATTTT. This translates into CASRESGSSTDTQYF.

This clone was seen only once. The chain uses TRBV30 and TRBJ1-2; 7 bases match TRBD1. V gave up 4 bases and J gave up 8 bases; unmatched junction bases: 10. The V gene's germline CDR1 is GTSNPN and CDR2 SVGIG (reference sequence). The CDR3 is 13 amino acids. The DNA of the CDR3 is TGTGCCTGGATACTTCGACAGGGTTGGGGCTACACCTTC. Protein sequence: CAWILRQGWGYTF.

V gene TRBV5-4 combines with J gene TRBJ1-2, with D tentatively TRBD1 (5 bases). The CDR3 extends over 15 amino acids. CDR1 is SGHNT and CDR2 is YYREEE in the germline V gene (reference sequence). Trimming pared 2 bases from V and 0 bases from J, leaving 11 bases between. The CDR3 loop reads CASSFRDGTNYGYTF. Written as DNA, the CDR3 is TGTGCCAGCAGCTTTAGGGACGGTACTAACTATGGCTACACCTTC.

The chain is built from TRBV6-5 and TRBJ1-2, with 7 bases matching TRBD1. There are 13 residues in the CDR3. V shed 5 bases, J shed 3 bases, and the junction held 3 bases outside the gene matches. Germline assignment: CDR1 MNHEY and CDR2 SVGAGI. The CDR3 nucleotides are TGTGCCAGCAGTGCCGACAGGGACTATGGCTACACCTTC. It codes for CASSADRDYGYTF.

This chain uses TRBV2 with TRBJ2-1; TRBD2 aligns across 14 bases. The CDR3 contains 15 residues. J lost 11 bases, V lost 5 bases, and 8 bases had no gene match. Germline loops: CDR1 SNHLY, CDR2 FYNNEI. CDR3 protein: CASSPRTSGGSQQFF. In DNA, the CDR3 is TGTGCCAGCAGTCCCCGGACTAGCGGGGGGTCTCAGCAGTTCTTC.

The genes are TRBV4-1 and TRBJ2-7; the match to TRBD1 covers 7 bases. The CDR3 runs to 16 residues. V trimming: 4 bases; J trimming: 3 bases; junction bases outside the gene matches: 12. Germline V CDR1 and CDR2: MGHRA, YSYEKL. The CDR3 is CASSRQSTGTLYEQYF. DNA of the CDR3: TGCGCCAGCAGCCGACAGTCGACAGGGACGCTCTACGAGCAGTACTTC.

The genes are TRBV29-1 and TRBJ1-1; the D is unclear. V dropped 8 bases and J dropped 1 base, with 11 bases sitting between them. This CDR3 is built from 12 residues. Per the germline V gene, CDR1 is SQVTM and CDR2 is ANQGSEA. The CDR3 loop is CSSLDKNTEAFF. The DNA for the CDR3 is TGCAGCTCCCTTGACAAGAACACTGAAGCTTTCTTT.

V gene TRBV30 combines with J gene TRBJ1-2; TRBD1 matches 8 bases. Germline assignment: CDR1 GTSNPN and CDR2 SVGIG (reference sequence). The CDR3 is made up of 13 amino acids. The CDR3 reads CASNQGALYGYTF. DNA of the CDR3: TGTGCTTCGAACCAGGGGGCACTATATGGCTACACCTTC.

The chain is built from TRBV7-8 and TRBJ2-5; TRBD1 matches at 8 bases. The germline V gene has CDR1 SGHVS and CDR2 FQNEAQ. V trimming: 5 bases; J trimming: 2 bases; junction bases outside the gene matches: 7. CDR3 length: 15 residues. The CDR3 here is CASSTRDRKQETQYF. Written as DNA, the CDR3 is TGTGCCAGCAGCACTAGGGACAGGAAGCAAGAGACCCAGTACTTC.

The rearrangement uses TRBV30 and TRBJ2-1, with 13 bases fitting TRBD2. The V gene's germline CDR1 is GTSNPN and CDR2 SVGIG (reference sequence). Trimming removed 2 bases from V and 1 base from J; junction bases left unmatched: 5. This CDR3 is 17 amino acids long. The CDR3 nucleotides are TGTGCCTGGAGTAAACTAGCGGGGGGGCGATCCTACAATGAGCAGTTCTTC. It encodes CAWSKLAGGRSYNEQFF. The full variable domain, rest sourced from reference TRBV30 and TRBJ2-1, is SQTIHQWPATLVQPVGSPLSLECTVEGTSNPNLYWYRQAAGRGLQLLFYSVGIGQISSEVPQNLSASRPQDRQFILSSKKLLLSDSGFYLCAWSKLAGGRSYNEQFFGPGTRLTVL.

In the case of this clone: A read error may produce the germline difference seen at one junction end. The chain carries TRBV19 and TRBJ1-2; TRBD1 matches 10 bases. Germline CDR1 LNHDA, CDR2 SQIVND (reference sequence). This CDR3 contains 15 residues. The CDR3 loop is CASRIVRAGTGDYTF. CDR3 nucleotide sequence: TGTGCCAGTAGAATAGTACGGGCTGGGACAGGGGACTACACCTTC.

The chain has TRBV10-3 and TRBJ1-6; TRBD1 might be the D (5 bases). The CDR3 length is 15 residues. Germline CDR1 ENHRY, CDR2 SYGVKD. V lost 3 bases, J lost 5 bases, and 11 bases lay in between. The CDR3 here is CAISDYGANNSPLHF. The DNA of the CDR3 is TGTGCCATCAGTGATTACGGGGCCAATAATTCACCCCTCCACTTT.

This rearrangement joins TRBV5-1 to TRBJ2-2, with 7 nucleotides matching TRBD1. V shed 4 bases and J 3 bases; nucleotides not matched to a gene: 6. Per germline, CDR1 SGHRS and CDR2 YFSETQ. CDR3 length: 15 amino acids. The CDR3 DNA is TGCGCCAGCAGCCAAAGGACAGGAGACACCGGGGAGCTGTTTTTT. This translates into CASSQRTGDTGELFF.

The CDR3, as DNA: TGTGCCAGCAGCTTAGGAGGGGCCTCCTCCTACGAGCAGTACTTC. It codes for CASSLGGASSYEQYF. The chain joins TRBV5-6 to TRBJ2-7, with D maybe TRBD2 (6 bases). Germline V CDR1 and CDR2: SGHDT, YYEEEE. The CDR3 has 15 residues. Trimming pared 2 bases from V and 0 bases from J, leaving 12 bases between.

V usage is TRBV18 and J usage is TRBJ2-2; D not certain. Trimming removed 0 bases from V and 2 bases from J, with 4 bases in between. Germline CDR1 reads KGHSH; CDR2 reads LQKENI. CDR3 size: 14 residues. CDR3 protein: CASSPPSNTGELFF. CDR3 nucleotides: TGTGCCAGCTCACCACCGAGTAACACCGGGGAGCTGTTTTTT.

This rearrangement joins TRBV10-1 to TRBJ1-1; 8 nucleotides line up with TRBD1. CDR1 is WNHNN and CDR2 is SYGVQD in the germline V gene (reference sequence). The ends lost 3 bases at V and 1 base at J; junction bases unmatched: 4. There are 15 residues in the CDR3. The CDR3: CASSDHGTGNTEAFF. The CDR3, as DNA: TGCGCCAGCAGTGACCACGGGACAGGGAACACTGAAGCTTTCTTT.

V is TRBV30 and J is TRBJ1-6, with D tentatively TRBD1 (6 bases). V was shortened by 5 bases and J by 7 bases, with 18 bases between the two germline ends. The CDR3 covers 15 residues. Germline CDR1 reads GTSNPN; CDR2 reads SVGIG (reference sequence). CDR3 nucleotide sequence: TGTGCCTGGGGGTCAGGGGAAGGACCCAATTCACCCCTCCACTTT. Translating it yields CAWGSGEGPNSPLHF.

The chain joins TRBV5-4 to TRBJ2-5; D may be TRBD1 or TRBD2 (6 bases each). Trimming pared 5 bases from V and 3 bases from J, leaving 14 bases between. This CDR3 has 14 amino acids. Germline V CDR1 and CDR2: SGHNT, YYREEE (reference sequence). The CDR3 DNA sequence: TGTGCCAGCAGTTTTGGGGGCGGGGAAGAGACCCAGTACTTC. Translated, it gives CASSFGGGEETQYF.